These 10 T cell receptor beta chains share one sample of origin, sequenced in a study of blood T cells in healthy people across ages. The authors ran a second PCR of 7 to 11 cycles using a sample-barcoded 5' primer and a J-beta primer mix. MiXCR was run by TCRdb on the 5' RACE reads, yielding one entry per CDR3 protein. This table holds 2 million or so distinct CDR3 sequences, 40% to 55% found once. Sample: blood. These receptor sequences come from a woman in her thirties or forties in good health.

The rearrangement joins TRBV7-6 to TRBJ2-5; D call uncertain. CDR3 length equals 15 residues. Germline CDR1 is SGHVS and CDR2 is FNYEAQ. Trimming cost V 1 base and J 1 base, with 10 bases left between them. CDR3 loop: CASSLGASAQETQYF. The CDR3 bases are TGTGCCAGCAGCTTAGGAGCGTCAGCCCAAGAGACCCAGTACTTC.

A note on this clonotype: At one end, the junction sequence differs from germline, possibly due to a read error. The CDR3 reads CTSNSGTLYEQYF. CDR3 nucleotides: TGTACCAGCAACAGCGGTACACTCTACGAGCAGTACTTC. This chain links TRBV2 with TRBJ2-7; weak D call: TRBD2 (5 bases). The CDR3 runs 13 residues. CDR1 and CDR2 from the germline V gene are SNHLY and FYNNEI.

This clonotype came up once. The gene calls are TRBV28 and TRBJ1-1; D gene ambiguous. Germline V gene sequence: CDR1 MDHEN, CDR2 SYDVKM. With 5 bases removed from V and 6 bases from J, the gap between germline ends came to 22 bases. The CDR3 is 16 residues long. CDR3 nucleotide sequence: TGTGCCAGCAGTAACCCCGGGGAGTATCGGATCCCTGAAGCTTTCTTT. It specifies CASSNPGEYRIPEAFF.

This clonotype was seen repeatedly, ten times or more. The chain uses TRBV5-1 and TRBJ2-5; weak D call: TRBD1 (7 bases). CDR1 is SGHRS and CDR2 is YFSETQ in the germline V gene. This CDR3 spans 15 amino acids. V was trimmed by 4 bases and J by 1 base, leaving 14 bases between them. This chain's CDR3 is CASSRRQGGQETQYF. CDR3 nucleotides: TGCGCCAGCAGCCGTCGACAGGGAGGCCAAGAGACCCAGTACTTC.

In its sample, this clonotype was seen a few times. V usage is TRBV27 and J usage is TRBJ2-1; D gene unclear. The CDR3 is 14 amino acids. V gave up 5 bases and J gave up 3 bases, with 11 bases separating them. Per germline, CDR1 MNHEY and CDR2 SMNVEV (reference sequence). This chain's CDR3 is CASSVVGIYNEQFF. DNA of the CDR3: TGTGCCAGCAGTGTTGTGGGGATCTACAATGAGCAGTTCTTC.

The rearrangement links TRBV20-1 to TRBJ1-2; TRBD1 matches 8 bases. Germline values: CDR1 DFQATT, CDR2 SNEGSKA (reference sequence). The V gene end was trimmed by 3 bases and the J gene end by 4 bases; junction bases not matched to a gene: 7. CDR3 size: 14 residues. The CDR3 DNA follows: TGCAGTGCTAGTGAGGCAGGGGGCCCCTATGGCTACACCTTC. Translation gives CSASEAGGPYGYTF.

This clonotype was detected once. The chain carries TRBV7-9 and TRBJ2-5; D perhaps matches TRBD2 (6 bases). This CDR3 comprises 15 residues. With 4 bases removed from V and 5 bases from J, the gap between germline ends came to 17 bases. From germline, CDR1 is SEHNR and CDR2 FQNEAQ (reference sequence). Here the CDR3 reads CASSSNGAAGETQYF. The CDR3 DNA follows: TGTGCCAGCAGCTCCAACGGGGCTGCGGGGGAGACCCAGTACTTC.

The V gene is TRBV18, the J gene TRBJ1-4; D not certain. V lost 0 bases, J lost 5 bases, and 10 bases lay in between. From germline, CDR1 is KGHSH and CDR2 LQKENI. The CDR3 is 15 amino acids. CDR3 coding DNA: TGTGCCAGCTCACCACCACCCAGCGTAAATGAAAAACTGTTTTTT. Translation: CASSPPPSVNEKLFF.

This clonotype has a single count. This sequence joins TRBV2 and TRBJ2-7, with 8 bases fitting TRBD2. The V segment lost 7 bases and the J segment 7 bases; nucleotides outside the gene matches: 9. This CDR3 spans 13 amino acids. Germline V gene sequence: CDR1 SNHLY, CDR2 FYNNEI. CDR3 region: CASTGGAGTEQYF. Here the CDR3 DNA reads TGTGCCAGCACCGGGGGGGCAGGGACTGAGCAGTACTTC.

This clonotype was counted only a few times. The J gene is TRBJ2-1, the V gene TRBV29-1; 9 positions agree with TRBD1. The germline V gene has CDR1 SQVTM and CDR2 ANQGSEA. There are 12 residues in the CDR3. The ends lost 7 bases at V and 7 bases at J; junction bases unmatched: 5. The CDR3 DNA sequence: TGCAGCGGGACAGGGGACGTGAATGAGCAGTTCTTC. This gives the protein CSGTGDVNEQFF.